This T cell receptor (beta chain) derives from a study of blood T cell repertoires in COVID-19. Participant-reported clinical history was the basis for cohort assignment. With regard to this clone: The junction departs from the called germline gene at one end, perhaps through a read error.

In germline, CDR1 is SSHAT, CDR2 FNYEAQ (reference sequence). This CDR3 is built from 15 residues. Using immunoSEQ multiplex PCR, the repertoire was profiled, and TCRdb retains in-frame clones only, with some absent. This repertoire shows 110,000 to 150,000 clones, about four fifths found once; its top ten account for roughly 9.2%. The sequence came from a man in his fifties or sixties who had recovered from COVID-19. The chain employs TRBV7-7 and TRBJ1-4; 9 bases agree with TRBD1. Specimen: PBMCs or T cells enriched from blood (not recorded which). In DNA, the CDR3 is TGTGCTAGCAGCTTAGGACAGGGGTTGGATGAAAAACTGTTTTTT. It specifies CASSLGQGLDEKLFF.